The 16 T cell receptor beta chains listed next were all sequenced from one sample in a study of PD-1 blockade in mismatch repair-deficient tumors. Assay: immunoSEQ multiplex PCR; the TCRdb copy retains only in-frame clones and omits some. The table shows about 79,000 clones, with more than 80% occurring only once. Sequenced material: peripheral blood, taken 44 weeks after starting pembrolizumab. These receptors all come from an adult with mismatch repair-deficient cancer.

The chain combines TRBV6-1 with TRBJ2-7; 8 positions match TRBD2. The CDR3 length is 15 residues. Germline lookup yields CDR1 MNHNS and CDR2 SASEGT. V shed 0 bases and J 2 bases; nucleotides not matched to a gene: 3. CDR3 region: CASSEAWTSPYEQYF. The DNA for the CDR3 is TGTGCCAGCAGTGAAGCGTGGACTAGCCCCTACGAGCAGTACTTC.

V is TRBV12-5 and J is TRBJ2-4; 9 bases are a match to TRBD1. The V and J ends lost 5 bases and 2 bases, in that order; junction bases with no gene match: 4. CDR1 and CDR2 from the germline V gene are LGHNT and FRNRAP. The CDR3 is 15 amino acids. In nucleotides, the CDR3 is TGTGCTAGTGGTCCGGGACAGGGCTCCAAAAACATTCAGTACTTC. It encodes CASGPGQGSKNIQYF.

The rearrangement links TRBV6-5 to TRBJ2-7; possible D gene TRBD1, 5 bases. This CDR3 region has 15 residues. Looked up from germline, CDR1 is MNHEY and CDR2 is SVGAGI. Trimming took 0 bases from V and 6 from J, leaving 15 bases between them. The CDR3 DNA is TGTGCCAGCAGTTACTCTATCCAGGGATCTGGCGAGCAGTACTTC. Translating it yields CASSYSIQGSGEQYF.

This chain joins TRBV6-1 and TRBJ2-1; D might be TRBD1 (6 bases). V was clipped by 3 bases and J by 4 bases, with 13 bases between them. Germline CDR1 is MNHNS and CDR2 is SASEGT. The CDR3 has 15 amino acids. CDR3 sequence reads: CASSDKQGPYNEQFF. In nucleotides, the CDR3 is TGTGCCAGCAGTGATAAACAGGGTCCGTACAATGAGCAGTTCTTC.

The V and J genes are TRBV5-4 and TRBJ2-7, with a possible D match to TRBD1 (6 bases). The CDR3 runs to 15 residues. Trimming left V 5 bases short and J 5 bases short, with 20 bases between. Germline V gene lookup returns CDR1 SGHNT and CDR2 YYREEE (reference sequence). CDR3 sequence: CASSRPGVPQDEQYF. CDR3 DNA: TGTGCCAGCAGTCGCCCAGGGGTTCCTCAAGACGAGCAGTACTTC.

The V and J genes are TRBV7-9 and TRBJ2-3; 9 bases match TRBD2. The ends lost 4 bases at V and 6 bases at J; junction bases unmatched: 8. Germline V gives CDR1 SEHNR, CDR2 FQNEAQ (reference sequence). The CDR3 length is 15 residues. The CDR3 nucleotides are TGTGCCAGCAGCTCCAGCGGGAGGCATGAGGATACGCAGTATTTT. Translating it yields CASSSSGRHEDTQYF.

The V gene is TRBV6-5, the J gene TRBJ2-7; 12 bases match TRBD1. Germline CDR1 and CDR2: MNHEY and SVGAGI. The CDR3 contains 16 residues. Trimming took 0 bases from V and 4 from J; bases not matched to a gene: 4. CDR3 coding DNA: TGTGCCAGCAGTTACTCAGGGACAGGGGGCGTTTACGAGCAGTACTTC. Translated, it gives CASSYSGTGGVYEQYF.

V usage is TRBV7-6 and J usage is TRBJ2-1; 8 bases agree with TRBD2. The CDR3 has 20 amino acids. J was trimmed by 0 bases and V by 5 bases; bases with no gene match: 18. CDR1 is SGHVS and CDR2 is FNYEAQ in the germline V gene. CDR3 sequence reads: CASSPIRKRGTTGSYNEQFF. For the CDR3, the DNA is TGTGCCAGCAGCCCAATCAGGAAGCGGGGGACGACTGGCTCCTACAATGAGCAGTTCTTC. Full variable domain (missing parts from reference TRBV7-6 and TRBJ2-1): GAGVSQSPRYKVTKRGQDVALRCDPISGHVSLYWYRQALGQGPEFLTYFNYEAQQDKSGLPNDRFSAERPEGSISTLTIQRTEQRDSAMYRCASSPIRKRGTTGSYNEQFFGPGTRLTVL.

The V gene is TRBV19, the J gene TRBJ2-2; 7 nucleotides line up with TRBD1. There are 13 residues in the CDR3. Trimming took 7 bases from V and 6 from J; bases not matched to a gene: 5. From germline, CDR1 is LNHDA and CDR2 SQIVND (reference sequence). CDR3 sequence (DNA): TGTGCCAGTACCTCCACAGGGGCCGGGGAGCTGTTTTTT. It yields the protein CASTSTGAGELFF.

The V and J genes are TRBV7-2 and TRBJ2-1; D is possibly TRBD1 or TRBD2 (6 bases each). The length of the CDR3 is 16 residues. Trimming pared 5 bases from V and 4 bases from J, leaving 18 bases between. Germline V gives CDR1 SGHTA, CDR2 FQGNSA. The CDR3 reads CASSLGQLGGYNEQFF. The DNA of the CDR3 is TGTGCCAGCAGCCTTGGACAGCTTGGGGGGTACAATGAGCAGTTCTTC. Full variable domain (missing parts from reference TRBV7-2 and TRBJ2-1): GAGVSQSPSNKVTEKGKDVELRCDPISGHTALYWYRQSLGQGLEFLIYFQGNSAPDKSGLPSDRFSAERTGGSVSTLTIQRTQQEDSAVYLCASSLGQLGGYNEQFFGPGTRLTVL.

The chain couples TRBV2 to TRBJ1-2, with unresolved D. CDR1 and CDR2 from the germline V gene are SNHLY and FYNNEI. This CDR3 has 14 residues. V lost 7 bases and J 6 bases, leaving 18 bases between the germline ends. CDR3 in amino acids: CASTPYQAGHGYTF. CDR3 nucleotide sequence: TGTGCCAGCACTCCATACCAGGCAGGTCATGGCTACACCTTC.

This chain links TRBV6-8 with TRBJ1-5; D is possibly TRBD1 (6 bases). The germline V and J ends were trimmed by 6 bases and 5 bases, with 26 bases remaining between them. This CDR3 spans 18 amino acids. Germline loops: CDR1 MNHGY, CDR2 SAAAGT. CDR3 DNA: TGTGCCAGCAGCTCTCCGGGACACGTAAAATGTTTGTATCAGCCCCAGCATTTT. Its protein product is CASSSPGHVKCLYQPQHF.

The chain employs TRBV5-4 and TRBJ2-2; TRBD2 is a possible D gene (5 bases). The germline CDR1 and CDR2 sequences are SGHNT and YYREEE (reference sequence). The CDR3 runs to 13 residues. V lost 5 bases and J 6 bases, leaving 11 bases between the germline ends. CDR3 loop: CASREVLAGELFF. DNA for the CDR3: TGTGCCAGCAGGGAGGTTTTGGCCGGGGAGCTGTTTTTT.

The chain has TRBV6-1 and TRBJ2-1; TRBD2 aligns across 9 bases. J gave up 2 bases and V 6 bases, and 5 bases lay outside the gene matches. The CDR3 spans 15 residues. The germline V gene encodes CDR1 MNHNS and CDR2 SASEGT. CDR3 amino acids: CASRVLAGAYNEQFF. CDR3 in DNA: TGTGCCAGCAGGGTGTTAGCGGGAGCCTACAATGAGCAGTTCTTC.

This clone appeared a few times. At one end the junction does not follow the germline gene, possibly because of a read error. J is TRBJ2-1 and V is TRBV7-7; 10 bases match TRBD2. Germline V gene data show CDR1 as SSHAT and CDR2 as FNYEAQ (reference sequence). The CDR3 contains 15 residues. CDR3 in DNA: TGTGCTAGCAGCACACTAGCGGGGACCTACAATGAGCAGTTCTTC. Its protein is CASSTLAGTYNEQFF.

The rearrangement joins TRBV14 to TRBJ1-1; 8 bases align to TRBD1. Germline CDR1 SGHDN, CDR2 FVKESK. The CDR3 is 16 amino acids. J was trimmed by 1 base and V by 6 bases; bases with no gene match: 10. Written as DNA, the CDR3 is TGTGCCAGCAGGCCCTTCCCAGGACAGGGGAACACTGAAGCTTTCTTT. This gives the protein CASRPFPGQGNTEAFF.